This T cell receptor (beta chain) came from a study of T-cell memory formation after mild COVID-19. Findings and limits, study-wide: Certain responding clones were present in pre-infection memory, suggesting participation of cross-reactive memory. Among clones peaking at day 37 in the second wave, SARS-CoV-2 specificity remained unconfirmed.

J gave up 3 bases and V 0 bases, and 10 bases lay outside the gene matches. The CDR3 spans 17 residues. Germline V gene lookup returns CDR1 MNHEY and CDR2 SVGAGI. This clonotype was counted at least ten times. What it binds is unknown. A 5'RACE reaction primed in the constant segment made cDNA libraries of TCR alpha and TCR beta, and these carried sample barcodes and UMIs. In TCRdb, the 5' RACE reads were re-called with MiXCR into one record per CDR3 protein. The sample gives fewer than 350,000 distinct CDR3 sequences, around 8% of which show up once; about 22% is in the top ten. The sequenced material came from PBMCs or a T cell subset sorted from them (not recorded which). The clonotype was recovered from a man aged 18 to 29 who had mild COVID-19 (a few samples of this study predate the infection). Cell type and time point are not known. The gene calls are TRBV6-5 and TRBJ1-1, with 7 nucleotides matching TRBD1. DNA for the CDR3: TGTGCCAGCAGTTACTCGGGCCCCCAGGGGGTATACACTGAAGCTTTCTTT. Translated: CASSYSGPQGVYTEAFF.